The 22 T cell receptor beta chains presented below share a single source sample, sequenced in a study of blood T cells in healthy people across ages. Using a J-beta primer mix together with a sample-barcoded 5' primer, a second PCR was run for 7 to 11 cycles. TCRdb itself ran the 5' RACE reads through MiXCR, one entry per CDR3 protein. The data hold roughly 2 million distinct CDR3 sequences, with roughly 52% observed a single time. The specimen was blood. The receptors were gathered from a woman aged 35 to 49 in good health.

The V and J genes are TRBV6-5 and TRBJ2-4, with TRBD2 identical over 10 bases. TRBJ2-7 explains the end of the DNA better; the J call may be wrong. There are 15 residues in the CDR3. Germline CDR1 MNHEY, CDR2 SVGAGI. CDR3 in amino acids: CASSYSGLAFYEQYF. CDR3 nucleotides: TGTGCCAGCAGTTACTCGGGACTAGCGTTCTACGAGCAGTACTTC.

The V and J genes are TRBV7-8 and TRBJ2-5, with TRBD2 identical over 11 bases. This CDR3 is built from 18 residues. Trimming took 1 base from V and 3 from J; bases not matched to a gene: 10. From germline, CDR1 is SGHVS and CDR2 FQNEAQ. The CDR3 here is CASSLELPSGGREETQYF. CDR3 DNA sequence: TGTGCCAGCAGCTTAGAACTCCCTAGCGGGGGGCGAGAAGAGACCCAGTACTTC.

The rearrangement joins TRBV5-1 to TRBJ1-1; D is unclear. Germline CDR1 SGHRS, CDR2 YFSETQ. This CDR3 contains 19 residues. The V end was cut by 4 bases, the J end by 6 bases, with 31 bases between. CDR3 nucleotides: TGCGCCAGCAGCCGAACCCGGGATCTCAACGCCGTGGCGTCTCCTGAAGCTTTCTTT. Residues: CASSRTRDLNAVASPEAFF.

This clonotype has just one count. The chain carries TRBV6-1 and TRBJ2-4; weak D call: TRBD2 (6 bases). Judging by the DNA end, TRBJ2-5 fits better; the J call may be wrong. The germline V gene encodes CDR1 MNHNS and CDR2 SASEGT. This CDR3 has 15 residues. CDR3 sequence: CASSETGGFLKTQYF. The CDR3 DNA reads as TGTGCCAGCAGTGAAACTGGGGGGTTCCTGAAGACCCAGTACTTC.

This chain connects TRBV6-5 to TRBJ1-2; D is possibly TRBD1 (5 bases). CDR1 is MNHEY, CDR2 SVGAGI, per germline. Trimming removed 5 bases from V and 4 bases from J, with 14 bases in between. The CDR3 length is 14 residues. The CDR3 DNA follows: TGTGCCAGCAGTCCATCGGACACCTTCTATGGCTACACCTTC. It yields the protein CASSPSDTFYGYTF.

Regarding this clonotype: Compared with germline, one end of the junction differs, possibly owing to a read error. The chain employs TRBV11-2 and TRBJ2-7; 7 bases match TRBD1. The CDR3 is made up of 15 amino acids. Looked up from germline, CDR1 is SGHAT and CDR2 is FQNNGV. CDR3 residues: CASSLEGTDLYEQYF. The CDR3 region has the DNA TGTGCCAGCAGCCTAGAAGGGACAGACCTCTACGAGCAGTACTTC.

The gene calls are TRBV27 and TRBJ1-2, with 10 bases aligning to TRBD1. Trimming took 3 bases from V and 4 from J; bases not matched to a gene: 5. CDR3 length: 15 amino acids. Germline-derived CDR1 and CDR2 are MNHEY and SMNVEV (reference sequence). The CDR3 coding sequence is TGTGCCAGCAGTTTTAGGGGACAGGGGTTCTATGGCTACACCTTC. Translating it yields CASSFRGQGFYGYTF.

This clonotype was found many times. The chain combines TRBV12-3 or TRBV12-4 with TRBJ2-5; D remains unclear. Deletions cut 5 bases from V and 2 bases from J, with 9 bases between. The CDR3 runs 13 residues. The CDR3 region is CASSGGIQETQYF. The CDR3 nucleotides are TGTGCCAGCAGTGGCGGTATTCAAGAGACCCAGTACTTC.

In its sample, this clonotype was seen a few times. The chain has TRBV12-3 or TRBV12-4 and TRBJ2-1, with D tentatively TRBD2 (6 bases). V shed 5 bases and J shed 8 bases, with 16 bases lying between them. This CDR3 spans 14 amino acids. CDR3: CASSPPTSMYEQFF. DNA of the CDR3: TGTGCCAGCAGTCCCCCGACTAGTATGTATGAGCAGTTCTTC.

The chain couples TRBV28 to TRBJ1-1; weak D call: TRBD1 (6 bases). V lost 11 bases to trimming and J lost 3 bases, with 28 bases between them. The CDR3 sequence is 17 residues long. In germline, CDR1 is MDHEN, CDR2 SYDVKM. The CDR3 region is CAGAPGGPILRDTEAFF. CDR3 nucleotide sequence: TGTGCCGGCGCTCCGGGGGGCCCAATACTGAGGGACACTGAAGCTTTCTTT.

This clonotype was seen just once. The J gene is TRBJ2-3, the V gene TRBV6-2 or TRBV6-3; D perhaps matches TRBD2 (5 bases). V lost 6 bases and J lost 0, with 13 bases in between. Germline values: CDR1 MNHEY, CDR2 SVGEGT. The CDR3 has 15 residues. DNA for the CDR3: TGTGCCAGCAGACCGAGCGGAGCTAGCACAGATACGCAGTATTTT. Translated: CASRPSGASTDTQYF.

This clonotype was counted between two and nine times. This sequence joins TRBV9 and TRBJ1-1; D not resolved. Germline-derived CDR1 and CDR2 are SGDLS and YYNGEE. The CDR3 runs 14 residues. The V and J ends lost 1 base and 4 bases respectively, with 11 bases between them. This chain's CDR3 is CASSVTDGSTEAFF. For the CDR3, the DNA is TGTGCCAGCAGCGTAACAGATGGGTCCACTGAAGCTTTCTTT.

This chain connects TRBV9 to TRBJ2-5, with a tentative D call TRBD1 (5 bases). The CDR3 loop spans 15 amino acids. Germline CDR1 and CDR2: SGDLS and YYNGEE. The V gene lost 0 bases and the J gene lost 4 bases, with 13 bases spanning the gap. Here the CDR3 DNA reads TGTGCCAGCAGCGTAGGGCAGGGAAGGCGAGAGACCCAGTACTTC. This gives the protein CASSVGQGRRETQYF.

The CDR3 here is CSARRLAGAPTYNEQFF. The DNA for the CDR3 is TGCAGTGCCAGGAGACTAGCGGGGGCCCCTACCTACAATGAGCAGTTCTTC. The chain joins TRBV20-1 to TRBJ2-1, with 12 bases aligning to TRBD2. The germline V gene has CDR1 DFQATT and CDR2 SNEGSKA (reference sequence). The V and J ends lost 6 bases and 2 bases, in that order; junction bases with no gene match: 11. CDR3 size: 17 residues.

The chain links TRBV6-5 to TRBJ2-3; D may be TRBD1 or TRBD2 (6 bases each). Deletions cut 0 bases from V and 7 bases from J, with 14 bases between. The CDR3 is 15 residues long. Germline V gene lookup returns CDR1 MNHEY and CDR2 SVGAGI. For the CDR3, the DNA is TGTGCCAGCAGTTACTCAGCCGGGGGCGCATATACGCAGTATTTT. This codes for CASSYSAGGAYTQYF.

This clonotype was detected a few times. The rearrangement joins TRBV12-3 or TRBV12-4 to TRBJ2-1, with 8 bases matching TRBD2. V lost 7 bases and J lost 1; bases outside the gene matches: 6. CDR3 length: 15 amino acids. Here the CDR3 reads CASTFREGSYNEQFF. CDR3 bases: TGTGCCAGCACCTTCCGGGAGGGGTCCTACAATGAGCAGTTCTTC.

The chain links TRBV5-1 to TRBJ1-5, with D perhaps matching TRBD1 (6 bases). This CDR3 spans 14 amino acids. Trimming cost V 0 bases and J 9 bases, with 13 bases left between them. Germline assignment: CDR1 SGHRS and CDR2 YFSETQ. Here the CDR3 reads CASSLEGERWPQHF. For the CDR3, the DNA is TGCGCCAGCAGCTTGGAGGGGGAGAGGTGGCCCCAGCATTTT.

This clonotype has ten or more counts. The chain carries TRBV29-1 and TRBJ2-1, with 8 nucleotides matching TRBD1. With 1 base clipped from V and 5 bases from J, the junction kept 7 bases outside the gene matches. Germline CDR1 and CDR2: SQVTM and ANQGSEA. This CDR3 region has 15 residues. The CDR3 sequence is CSVEAPGTGDNEQFF. CDR3 bases: TGCAGCGTTGAAGCGCCCGGGACAGGAGACAATGAGCAGTTCTTC.

This rearrangement joins TRBV14 to TRBJ2-3, with D unclear. The CDR3 spans 15 residues. V was trimmed by 3 bases and J by 2 bases, leaving 12 bases between them. CDR1 is SGHDN and CDR2 is FVKESK in the germline V gene. CDR3 bases: TGTGCCAGCAGCCAGTACAATCTGTTCACAGATACGCAGTATTTT. It translates to CASSQYNLFTDTQYF.

V gene TRBV25-1 combines with J gene TRBJ2-1; 7 nucleotides match TRBD2. Per the germline V gene, CDR1 is MGHDK and CDR2 is SYGVNS. The CDR3 loop spans 16 amino acids. The trim removed 1 base at V and 5 bases at J, leaving 8 bases unmatched. CDR3 sequence reads: CASSEFSSGDHNEQFF. The CDR3 DNA reads as TGTGCCAGCAGTGAATTCTCGAGCGGGGACCACAATGAGCAGTTCTTC.

The J gene is TRBJ2-5, the V gene TRBV7-9; D tentatively reads TRBD1 or TRBD2 (5 bases each). V lost 1 base and J 7 bases, leaving 10 bases between the germline ends. CDR3 length equals 13 residues. CDR1 and CDR2 from the germline V gene are SEHNR and FQNEAQ (reference sequence). CDR3 sequence: CASSLGPGRTQYF. The CDR3 DNA sequence: TGTGCCAGCAGCTTAGGACCGGGGCGGACCCAGTACTTC.

This clonotype was seen more than once but under ten times. The chain has TRBV20-1 and TRBJ2-3, with TRBD1 matching over 10 bases. The CDR3 has 15 residues. Germline-derived CDR1 and CDR2 are DFQATT and SNEGSKA (reference sequence). Germline trimming cut 6 bases from V and 4 bases from J; bases unmatched to any gene: 10. The DNA of the CDR3 is TGCAGTGCCGCCAAAGACAGGGGGCTGGCAGATACGCAGTATTTT. Translated: CSAAKDRGLADTQYF.